Given below is one T cell receptor (beta chain) in context. Its antigen is currently unknown. The entry originates in a study of cytomegalovirus exposure and HLA in healthy donors. Points from the study as a whole: Earlier analysis yielded a pattern in which most TCR beta V segments were productive about 90% or about 30% of the time. A later analysis linked a missense DCLRE1C variant to TCR beta V- and J-gene trimming. The authors later found most CMV-associated TCR beta chains appeared HLA-restricted.

The PCR employed 60 Vbeta primers together with 13 Jbeta primers. Generated by immunoSEQ multiplex PCR, the TCRdb table keeps only in-frame clones and is missing some. The data show about 98,000 clones, with approximately 82% seen just once and just over 2.5% held by the top ten. Sequencing used PBMCs. This TCR derives from a man aged 35 to 55 in good health and CMV-seronegative.

The CDR3 here is CASSLRAGDYGYTF. The CDR3 DNA reads TGTGCCAGCAGCTTAAGGGCAGGGGACTATGGCTACACCTTC. J is TRBJ1-2 and V is TRBV13, with TRBD1 as a possible D gene (6 bases). V was trimmed by 2 bases and J by 3 bases, leaving 10 bases between them. Germline V CDR1 and CDR2: PRHDT, FYEKMQ (reference sequence). CDR3 length: 14 residues.